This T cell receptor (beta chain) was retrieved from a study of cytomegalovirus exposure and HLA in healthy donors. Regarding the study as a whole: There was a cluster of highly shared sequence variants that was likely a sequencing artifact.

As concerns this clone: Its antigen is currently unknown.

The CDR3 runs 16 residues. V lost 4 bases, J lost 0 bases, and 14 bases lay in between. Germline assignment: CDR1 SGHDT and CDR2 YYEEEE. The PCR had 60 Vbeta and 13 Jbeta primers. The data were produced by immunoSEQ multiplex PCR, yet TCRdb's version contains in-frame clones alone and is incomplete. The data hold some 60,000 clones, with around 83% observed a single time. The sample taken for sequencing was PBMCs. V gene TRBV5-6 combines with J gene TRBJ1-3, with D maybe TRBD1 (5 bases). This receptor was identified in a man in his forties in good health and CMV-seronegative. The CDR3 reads CASSGDFGLSGNTIYF. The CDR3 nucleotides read TGTGCCAGCAGCGGGGACTTCGGGCTCTCTGGAAACACCATATATTTT.